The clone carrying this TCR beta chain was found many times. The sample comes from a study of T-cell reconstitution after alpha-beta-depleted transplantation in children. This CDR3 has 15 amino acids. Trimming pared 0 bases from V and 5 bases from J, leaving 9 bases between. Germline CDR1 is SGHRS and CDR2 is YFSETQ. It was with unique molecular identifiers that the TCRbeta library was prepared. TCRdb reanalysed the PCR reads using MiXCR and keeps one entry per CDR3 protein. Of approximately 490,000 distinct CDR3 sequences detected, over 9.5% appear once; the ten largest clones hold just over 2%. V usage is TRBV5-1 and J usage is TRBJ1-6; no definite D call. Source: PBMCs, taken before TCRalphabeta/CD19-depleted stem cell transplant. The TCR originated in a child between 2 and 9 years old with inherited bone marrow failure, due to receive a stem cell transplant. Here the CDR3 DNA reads TGCGCCAGCAGCTTGGAGCCGGAAGATAATTCACCCCTCCACTTT. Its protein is CASSLEPEDNSPLHF.